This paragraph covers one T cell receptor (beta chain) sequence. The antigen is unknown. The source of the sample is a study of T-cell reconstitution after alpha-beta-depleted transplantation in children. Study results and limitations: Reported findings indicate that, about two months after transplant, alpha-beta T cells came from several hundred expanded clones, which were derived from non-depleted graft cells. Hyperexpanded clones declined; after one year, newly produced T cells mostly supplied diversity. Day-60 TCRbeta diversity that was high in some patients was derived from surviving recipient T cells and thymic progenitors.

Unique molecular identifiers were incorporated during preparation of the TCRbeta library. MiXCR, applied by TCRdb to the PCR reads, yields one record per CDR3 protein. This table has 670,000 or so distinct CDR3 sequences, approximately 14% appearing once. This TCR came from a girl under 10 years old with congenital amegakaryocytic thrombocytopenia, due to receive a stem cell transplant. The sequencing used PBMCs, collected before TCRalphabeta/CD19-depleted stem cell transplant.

The CDR3 region has the DNA TGTGCCAGCAGCGCACGATCGACAGGGGGCCTCGGCAATCAGCCCCAGCATTTT. Residues: CASSARSTGGLGNQPQHF. V usage is TRBV2 and J usage is TRBJ1-5; TRBD1 agrees at 10 bases. The V gene end was trimmed by 6 bases and the J gene end by 2 bases; junction bases not matched to a gene: 13. This CDR3 region has 18 residues. The germline CDR1 and CDR2 sequences are SNHLY and FYNNEI.